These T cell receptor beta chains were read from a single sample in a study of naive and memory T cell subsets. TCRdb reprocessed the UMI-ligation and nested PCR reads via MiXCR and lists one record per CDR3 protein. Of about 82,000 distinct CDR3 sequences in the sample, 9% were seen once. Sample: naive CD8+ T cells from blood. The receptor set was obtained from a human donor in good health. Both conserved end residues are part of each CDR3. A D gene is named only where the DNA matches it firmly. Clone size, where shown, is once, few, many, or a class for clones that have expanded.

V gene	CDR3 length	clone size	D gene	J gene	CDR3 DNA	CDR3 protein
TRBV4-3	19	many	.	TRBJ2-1	TGCGCCAGCAGCCAAGCGGAACACACAACAGGTCCCCTTTACAATGAGCAGTTCTTC	CASSQAEHTTGPLYNEQFF
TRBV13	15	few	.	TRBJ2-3	TGTGCCAGCAGCTTAGTCGCTAGCGCGACAGATACGCAGTATTTT	CASSLVASATDTQYF
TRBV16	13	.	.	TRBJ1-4	TGTGCCAGCAGCCAATGGTCCGGGGAAAAACTGTTTTTT	CASSQWSGEKLFF
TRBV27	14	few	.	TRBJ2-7	TGTGCCAGCAGTACAACAAGGAATTCCTACGAGCAGTACTTC	CASSTTRNSYEQYF
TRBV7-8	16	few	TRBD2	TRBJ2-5	TGTGCCAGCACCTCCGTAGCGGGAGGGCGGGGAGAGACCCAGTACTTC	CASTSVAGGRGETQYF
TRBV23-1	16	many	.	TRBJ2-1	TGCGCCAGCAGTCAATCTAGGAAGGACTTTTACAATGAGCAGTTCTTC	CASSQSRKDFYNEQFF
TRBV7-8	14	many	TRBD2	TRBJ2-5	TGTGCCAGCAGCTTAAGACTAGCGGAAGAGACCCAGTACTTC	CASSLRLAEETQYF
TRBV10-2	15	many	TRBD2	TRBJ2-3	TGCGCCAGCAGGTATACTAGCGGGAGTGCAGATACGCAGTATTTT	CASRYTSGSADTQYF
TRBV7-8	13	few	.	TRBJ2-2	TGTGCCAGCAGTCTTGTCTGGACCGGGGAGCTGTTTTTT	CASSLVWTGELFF
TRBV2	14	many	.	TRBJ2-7	TGTGCCAGCAACGGGGGAGGCCTTACCTACGAGCAGTACTTC	CASNGGGLTYEQYF
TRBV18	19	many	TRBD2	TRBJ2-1	TGTGCCAGCTCACGCACTAGCGTCCCCGCTACTGACTCCTACAATGAGCAGTTCTTC	CASSRTSVPATDSYNEQFF
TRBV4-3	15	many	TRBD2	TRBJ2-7	TGCGCCAGCAGCCAAGGAACTAGCGCAACCTACGAGCAGTACTTC	CASSQGTSATYEQYF
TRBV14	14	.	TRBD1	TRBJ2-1	TGTGCCAGCAGTTACAGGGGGGACCACAATGAGCAGTTCTTC	CASSYRGDHNEQFF
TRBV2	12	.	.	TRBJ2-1	TGTGCCAGCCTACCCAGCGCGAAGGAGCAGTTCTTC	CASLPSAKEQFF
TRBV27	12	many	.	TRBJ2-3	TGTGCCAGCAGTTTTGGGGCAGATACGCAGTATTTT	CASSFGADTQYF
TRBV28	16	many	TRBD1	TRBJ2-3	TGTGCCAGCAGTCCGGGGACAGGGGGCTTAGGAGATACGCAGTATTTT	CASSPGTGGLGDTQYF
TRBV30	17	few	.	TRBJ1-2	TGTGCCTGGAGCGGCATCCTACAGGATTGGGAAGTCGATGGCGACACCTTC	CAWSGILQDWEVDGDTF
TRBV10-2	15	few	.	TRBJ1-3	TGCGCCAGCAGTGAGTTGTTAGGGACAGGAAACACCATATATTTT	CASSELLGTGNTIYF
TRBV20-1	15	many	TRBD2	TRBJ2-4	TGCAGTGCCCAGGGAGGGGCTAGCGGGATATCCATTCAGTACTTC	CSAQGGASGISIQYF
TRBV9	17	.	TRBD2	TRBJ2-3	TGTGCCAGCAGCCCCCGGACTAGCGGGAGCCCCACAGATACGCAGTATTTT	CASSPRTSGSPTDTQYF
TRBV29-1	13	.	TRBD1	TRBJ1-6	TGCAGCGTTGGGGCAGGGGGTAATTCACCCCTCCACTTT	CSVGAGGNSPLHF
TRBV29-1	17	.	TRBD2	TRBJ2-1	TGCAGCGTTGAAGGGACTAGCGGGAGAGGGAACTACAATGAGCAGTTCTTC	CSVEGTSGRGNYNEQFF
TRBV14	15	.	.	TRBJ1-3	TGTGCCAGCAGCCACCAGGGTGGGTGTCGGAACACCATATATTTT	CASSHQGGCRNTIYF
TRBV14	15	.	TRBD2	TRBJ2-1	TGTGCCAGCAGCCAACCTAGCGGAGCATACAATGAGCAGTTCTTC	CASSQPSGAYNEQFF
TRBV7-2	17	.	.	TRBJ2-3	TGTGCCAGCAGCCCATCGCTGGACCGGAGACGCACAGATACGCAGTATTTT	CASSPSLDRRRTDTQYF
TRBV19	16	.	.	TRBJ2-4	TGTGCCAGTAGTATGGGGACTTGGGGGGCCAAAAACATTCAGTACTTC	CASSMGTWGAKNIQYF
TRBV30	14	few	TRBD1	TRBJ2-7	TGTGCCTGGAACCCCGGGACAGGGGGTTCCGAGCAGTACTTC	CAWNPGTGGSEQYF
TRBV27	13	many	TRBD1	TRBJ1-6	TGTGCCAGCACGGGGGACAGCAATTCACCCCTCCACTTT	CASTGDSNSPLHF
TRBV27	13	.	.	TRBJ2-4	TGTGCCAGCAGTAGCAATTCTCGGAACATTCAGTACTTC	CASSSNSRNIQYF
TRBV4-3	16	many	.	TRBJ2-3	TGCGCCAGCAGCCAAGATCAATTGGGCAGCACAGATACGCAGTATTTT	CASSQDQLGSTDTQYF
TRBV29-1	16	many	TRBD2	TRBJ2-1	TGCAGCGTTGACACTGCGGGAGGCCACTCCTACAATGAGCAGTTCTTC	CSVDTAGGHSYNEQFF
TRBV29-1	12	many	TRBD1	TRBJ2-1	TGCAGCGTCGACAGGGGAAACAATGAGCAGTTCTTC	CSVDRGNNEQFF
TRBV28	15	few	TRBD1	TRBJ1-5	TGTGCCAGCAGTTTAACAGGGGTTAGCAATCAGCCCCAGCATTTT	CASSLTGVSNQPQHF
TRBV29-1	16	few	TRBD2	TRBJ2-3	TGCAGCGTTGAGAGGGCTAGCGGAAAGGAGGGGGATACGCAGTATTTT	CSVERASGKEGDTQYF
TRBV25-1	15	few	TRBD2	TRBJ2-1	TGTGCCAGCAGCCCGACTAGCGGGAGCTTCGATGAGCAGTTCTTC	CASSPTSGSFDEQFF
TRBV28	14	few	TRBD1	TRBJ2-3	TGTGCCAGCAGTTTAAGGGGACAGCGAGATACGCAGTATTTT	CASSLRGQRDTQYF
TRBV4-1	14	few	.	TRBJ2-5	TGCGCCAGCAGCCAAGATATAGGGGGGGAGACCCAGTACTTC	CASSQDIGGETQYF
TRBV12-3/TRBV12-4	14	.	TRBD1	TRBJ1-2	TGTGCCAGCAGTTCGGGACAGGGGGTCTATGGCTACACCTTC	CASSSGQGVYGYTF
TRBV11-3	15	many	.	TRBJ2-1	TGTGCCAGCAGCTTAGGATCGCGATTGTGGGATGAGCAGTTCTTC	CASSLGSRLWDEQFF
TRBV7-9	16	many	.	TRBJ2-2	TGTGCCAGCAGCGGCCGTGGGACCGTGAACACCGGGGAGCTGTTTTTT	CASSGRGTVNTGELFF
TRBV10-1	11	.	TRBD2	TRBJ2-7	TGCGCCACCGCTAGCGGGAGCGAGCAGTACTTC	CATASGSEQYF
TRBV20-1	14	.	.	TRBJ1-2	TGCAGTGCTAGGCGGGGGGCAGCCGACTATGGCTACACCTTC	CSARRGAADYGYTF
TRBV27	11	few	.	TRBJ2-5	TGTGCCAGCAGGCTTGGTGAGACCCAGTACTTC	CASRLGETQYF
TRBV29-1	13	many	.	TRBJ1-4	TGCAGCGTTCCGTGGAGCGGCAATGAAAAACTGTTTTTT	CSVPWSGNEKLFF